This T cell receptor (beta chain) was identified in a study of blood T cell repertoires in COVID-19. Using immunoSEQ multiplex PCR, the repertoire was profiled, and TCRdb retains in-frame clones only, with some absent. The sample lists under 200,000 clones; 70% to 90% were seen once. The CDR3 loop spans 13 amino acids. Germline CDR1 SQVTM, CDR2 ANQGSEA. V gave up 7 bases and J gave up 4 bases; unmatched junction bases: 8. The sequence derives from a woman aged 60 to 75 with COVID-19, enrolled during active disease. The sequenced material came from peripheral blood. The gene calls are TRBV29-1 and TRBJ2-3; 7 nucleotides agree with TRBD1. The chain's CDR3 is CSDKRQGADTQYF. The CDR3 region has the DNA TGCAGCGATAAGAGACAGGGAGCAGATACGCAGTATTTT.